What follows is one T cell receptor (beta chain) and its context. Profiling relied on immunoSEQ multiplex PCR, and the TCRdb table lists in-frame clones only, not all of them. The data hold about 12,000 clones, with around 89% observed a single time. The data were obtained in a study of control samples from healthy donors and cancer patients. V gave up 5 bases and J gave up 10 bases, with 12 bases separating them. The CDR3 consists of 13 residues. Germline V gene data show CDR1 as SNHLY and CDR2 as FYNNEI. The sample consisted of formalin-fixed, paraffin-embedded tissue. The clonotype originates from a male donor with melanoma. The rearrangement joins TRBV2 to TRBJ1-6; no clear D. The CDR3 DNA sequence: TGTGCCAGCAGTTGGGAGGAAGGATCACCCCTCCACTTT. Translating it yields CASSWEEGSPLHF.